This T cell receptor beta chain comes out of a study of shared clonotypes between healthy human individuals. TCRdb's copy holds only in-frame clones and misses some; the assay was immunoSEQ multiplex PCR. The sample has 950,000 to 1,100,000 clones, about 75% seen once. V gave up 5 bases and J gave up 9 bases; unmatched junction bases: 7. Germline lookup yields CDR1 SGHNT and CDR2 YENEEA. The CDR3 spans 15 residues. The chain joins TRBV11-3 to TRBJ2-1; 13 bases agree with TRBD2. The sequence was obtained from a man between 18 and 29 years old in good health. The specimen sequenced was memory CD4+ T cells sorted from blood. Subset in this sample: CD45RA-negative fraction. CDR3 bases: TGTGCCAGCAGCCAGACTAGCGGGGGGATTGGTGAGCAGTTCTTC. Translating it yields CASSQTSGGIGEQFF.